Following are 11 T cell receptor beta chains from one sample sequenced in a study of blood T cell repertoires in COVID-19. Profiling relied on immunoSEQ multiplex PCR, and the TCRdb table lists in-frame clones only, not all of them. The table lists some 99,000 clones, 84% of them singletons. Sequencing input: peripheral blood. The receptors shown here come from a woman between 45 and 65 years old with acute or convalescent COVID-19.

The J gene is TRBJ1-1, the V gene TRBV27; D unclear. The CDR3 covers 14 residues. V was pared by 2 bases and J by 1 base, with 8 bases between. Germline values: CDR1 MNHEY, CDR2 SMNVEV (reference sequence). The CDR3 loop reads CASSLGGPNTEAFF. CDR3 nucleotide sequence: TGTGCCAGCAGTTTAGGAGGACCGAACACTGAAGCTTTCTTT.

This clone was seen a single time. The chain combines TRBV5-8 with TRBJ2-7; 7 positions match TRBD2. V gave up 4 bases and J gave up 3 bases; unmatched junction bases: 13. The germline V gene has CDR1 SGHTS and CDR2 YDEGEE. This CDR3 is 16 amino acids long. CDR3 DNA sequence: TGTGCCAGCAGCCAACCCCGGGGAGGGACGAACTACGAGCAGTACTTC. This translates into CASSQPRGGTNYEQYF.

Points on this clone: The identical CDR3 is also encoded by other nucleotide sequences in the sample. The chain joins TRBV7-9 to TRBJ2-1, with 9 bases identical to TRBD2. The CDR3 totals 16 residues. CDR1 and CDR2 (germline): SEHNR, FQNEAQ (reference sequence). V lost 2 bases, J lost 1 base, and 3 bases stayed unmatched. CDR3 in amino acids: CASSLSLAGSYNEQFF. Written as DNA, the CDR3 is TGTGCCAGCAGCTTATCCCTAGCGGGATCCTACAATGAGCAGTTCTTC.

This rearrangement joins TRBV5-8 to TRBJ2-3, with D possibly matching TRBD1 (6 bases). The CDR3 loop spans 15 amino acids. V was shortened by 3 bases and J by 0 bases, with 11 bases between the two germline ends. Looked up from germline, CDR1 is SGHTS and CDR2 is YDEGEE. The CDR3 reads CASSSPRGSTDTQYF. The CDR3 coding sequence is TGTGCCAGCAGCTCTCCGAGGGGGAGCACAGATACGCAGTATTTT.

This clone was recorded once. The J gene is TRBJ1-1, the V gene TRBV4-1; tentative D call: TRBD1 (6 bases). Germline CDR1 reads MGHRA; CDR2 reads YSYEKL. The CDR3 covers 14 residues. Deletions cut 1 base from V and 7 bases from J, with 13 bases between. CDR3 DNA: TGCGCCAGCAGCCAAGGACAGGACGTTGGTGAAGCTTTCTTT. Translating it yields CASSQGQDVGEAFF.

The CDR3 DNA is TGTGCCAGTAGTAGCTACCACCCGACAGAAAATGAAGCTTTCTTT. Its protein is CASSSYHPTENEAFF. The rearrangement links TRBV19 to TRBJ1-1; the D gene is possibly TRBD1 (5 bases). V lost 4 bases to trimming and J lost 7 bases, with 19 bases between them. CDR1 and CDR2 from the germline V gene are LNHDA and SQIVND (reference sequence). The CDR3 has 15 residues.

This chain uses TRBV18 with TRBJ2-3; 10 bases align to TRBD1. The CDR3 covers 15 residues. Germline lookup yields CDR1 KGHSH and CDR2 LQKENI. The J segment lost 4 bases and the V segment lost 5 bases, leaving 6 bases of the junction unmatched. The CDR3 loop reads CASSRDRGSSDTQYF. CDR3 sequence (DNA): TGTGCCAGCTCAAGGGACAGGGGAAGTTCAGATACGCAGTATTTT.

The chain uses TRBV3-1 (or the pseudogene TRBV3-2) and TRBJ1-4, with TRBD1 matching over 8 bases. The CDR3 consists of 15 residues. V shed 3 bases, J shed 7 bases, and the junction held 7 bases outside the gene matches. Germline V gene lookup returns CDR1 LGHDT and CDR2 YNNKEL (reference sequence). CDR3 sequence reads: CASSHPGQGGEKLFF. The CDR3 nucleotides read TGTGCCAGCAGCCACCCCGGACAGGGTGGTGAAAAACTGTTTTTT.

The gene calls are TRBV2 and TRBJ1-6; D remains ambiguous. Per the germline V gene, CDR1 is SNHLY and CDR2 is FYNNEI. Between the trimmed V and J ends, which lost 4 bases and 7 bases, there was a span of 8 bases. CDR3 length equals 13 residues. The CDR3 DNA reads TGTGCCAGCAGTGCAACTTGGAATTCACCCCTCCACTTT. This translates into CASSATWNSPLHF.

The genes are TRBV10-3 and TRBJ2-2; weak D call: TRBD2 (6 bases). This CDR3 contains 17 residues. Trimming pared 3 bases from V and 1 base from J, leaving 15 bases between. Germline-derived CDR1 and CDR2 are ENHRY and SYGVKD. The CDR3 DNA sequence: TGTGCCATCAGTGAACGCGGGCTAGCGCTGAACACCGGGGAGCTGTTTTTT. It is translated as CAISERGLALNTGELFF.

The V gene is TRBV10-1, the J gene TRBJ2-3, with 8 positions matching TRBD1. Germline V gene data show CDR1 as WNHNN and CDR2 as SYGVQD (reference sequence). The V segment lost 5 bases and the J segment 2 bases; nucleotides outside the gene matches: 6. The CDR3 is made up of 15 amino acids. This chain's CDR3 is CASSSGDRITDTQYF. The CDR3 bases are TGCGCCAGCAGTTCGGGGGACAGGATCACAGATACGCAGTATTTT.